The 7 T cell receptor beta chains given below trace back to one sample, sequenced in a study of cytomegalovirus exposure and HLA in healthy donors. It was with 60 Vbeta and 13 Jbeta primers that the PCR ran. Some clones are missing from TCRdb's copy, which holds only in-frame ones; the method was immunoSEQ multiplex PCR. Of about 150,000 clones in the sample, about 85% were seen once. Sequenced: PBMCs. The receptors derive from a young man in good health and CMV-seropositive.

CDR3 bases: TGTGCCAGCTCAACCCCCACCGGGGAGCTGTTTTTT. Its protein is CASSTPTGELFF. The chain links TRBV18 to TRBJ1-3; D is uncertain. The J call is doubtful: the DNA matches TRBJ2-2 better. CDR1 and CDR2 (germline): KGHSH, LQKENI. The CDR3 is 12 amino acids.

V usage is TRBV5-6 and J usage is TRBJ1-2; 8 nucleotides align to TRBD1. In germline, CDR1 is SGHDT, CDR2 YYEEEE. V shed 0 bases and J 5 bases; nucleotides not matched to a gene: 0. The CDR3 has 13 residues. Written as DNA, the CDR3 is TGTGCCAGCAGCTTGGGGACAGGGTATGGCTACACCTTC. Amino acid sequence: CASSLGTGYGYTF.

On this clone itself: Its ends do not fully match the called genes, so a read error is possible. The rearrangement joins TRBV19 to TRBJ2-1; 13 bases agree with TRBD2. Germline lookup yields CDR1 LNHDA and CDR2 SQIVND (reference sequence). CDR3 length: 11 residues. CDR3 region: CASTTSGRALF. The CDR3, as DNA: TGTGCCAGTACAACTAGCGGGAGGGCTCTCTTC.

This clone has only a few counts. The chain has TRBV2 and TRBJ1-1; unclear D gene. The V gene lost 4 bases and the J gene lost 3 bases, with 9 bases spanning the gap. This CDR3 has 13 residues. Germline CDR1 and CDR2: SNHLY and FYNNEI. CDR3 nucleotides: TGTGCCAGCAGTGCAGAAACCTACACTGAAGCTTTCTTT. Amino acids: CASSAETYTEAFF.

This clone turned up a few times. The chain couples TRBV11-1 to TRBJ2-2, with D maybe TRBD2 (5 bases). V was cut by 5 bases and J by 8 bases, with 18 bases left in between. The germline gives CDR1 SGHAT, CDR2 FQDESV (reference sequence). The CDR3 consists of 15 residues. This chain's CDR3 is CASSRGGLAVGELFF. CDR3 sequence (DNA): TGTGCCAGCAGCCGAGGTGGGCTAGCTGTTGGGGAGCTGTTTTTT.

The chain couples TRBV10-1 to TRBJ2-7; the match to TRBD2 covers 12 bases. Germline values: CDR1 WNHNN, CDR2 SYGVQD (reference sequence). V lost 2 bases and J lost 1; bases outside the gene matches: 0. The CDR3 sequence is 15 residues long. The CDR3 DNA sequence: TGCGCCAGCAGTGAGGGACTAGCGGGATCCTACGAGCAGTACTTC. It translates to CASSEGLAGSYEQYF.

This chain connects TRBV6-1 to TRBJ2-1, with 8 bases matching TRBD2. The CDR3 contains 15 residues. With 6 bases clipped from V and 3 bases from J, the junction kept 7 bases outside the gene matches. CDR1 is MNHNS and CDR2 is SASEGT in the germline V gene. CDR3 coding DNA: TGTGCCAGCAGGGCCGTAGCGGGGAGCTACAATGAGCAGTTCTTC. Protein product: CASRAVAGSYNEQFF.